Following are 28 T cell receptor beta chains from one sample sequenced in a study of cytomegalovirus exposure and HLA in healthy donors. Vbeta (60) and Jbeta (13) primers were used in the PCR. TCRdb's copy holds only in-frame clones and misses some; the assay was immunoSEQ multiplex PCR. The sample carries 130,000 to 150,000 clones, roughly 74% recorded once. The sample comprised PBMCs. All receptors come from a woman between 18 and 29 years old in good health and CMV-seropositive.

This sequence joins TRBV11-2 and TRBJ2-1, with 11 bases aligning to TRBD2. V lost 5 bases to trimming and J lost 7 bases; unmatched junction nucleotides: 10. CDR3 length: 16 amino acids. CDR1 is SGHAT, CDR2 FQNNGV, per germline. CDR3 coding DNA: TGTGCCAGCAGCCCAATAGCGGGGGGGCCGGGTAATGAGCAGTTCTTC. Protein sequence: CASSPIAGGPGNEQFF.

CDR3 DNA: TGTGCCAGCAGCAAGAGATCCGGGGAGCTGTTTTTT. Its protein is CASSKRSGELFF. The chain employs TRBV13 and TRBJ2-2; no firm D call. Germline V gene sequence: CDR1 PRHDT, CDR2 FYEKMQ (reference sequence). The V and J ends lost 5 bases and 6 bases respectively, with 7 bases between them. CDR3 length: 12 amino acids.

This clone was recorded a few times. The chain couples TRBV19 to TRBJ2-2, with D maybe TRBD2 (6 bases). Per germline, CDR1 LNHDA and CDR2 SQIVND (reference sequence). V dropped 4 bases and J dropped 4 bases, with 7 bases sitting between them. The CDR3 totals 13 residues. The CDR3 DNA sequence: TGTGCCAGTAGTACAGCGGGCACCGGGGAGCTGTTTTTT. Encoded protein: CASSTAGTGELFF. The complete variable domain, with remaining parts taken from reference TRBV19 and TRBJ2-2, reads DGGITQSPKYLFRKEGQNVTLSCEQNLNHDAMYWYRQDPGQGLRLIYYSQIVNDFQKGDIAEGYSVSREKKESFPLTVTSAQKNPTAFYLCASSTAGTGELFFGEGSRLTVL.

The V and J genes are TRBV28 and TRBJ2-3; the match to TRBD1 covers 7 bases. The CDR3 spans 15 residues. The trim removed 4 bases at V and 0 bases at J, leaving 4 bases unmatched. Looked up from germline, CDR1 is MDHEN and CDR2 is SYDVKM. Here the CDR3 reads CASSSGQRSTDTQYF. The CDR3, as DNA: TGTGCCAGCAGTTCGGGACAGAGGAGCACAGATACGCAGTATTTT.

In this sample, this clone turned up a few times. CDR3 in amino acids: CAIRGGQGSYNEQFF. DNA of the CDR3: TGTGCCATCAGGGGTGGGCAGGGGTCCTACAATGAGCAGTTCTTC. The V gene is TRBV10-3, the J gene TRBJ2-1, with a weak D call TRBD1 (6 bases). Germline V gene sequence: CDR1 ENHRY, CDR2 SYGVKD. The V gene lost 6 bases and the J gene lost 1 base, with 13 bases spanning the gap. There are 15 residues in the CDR3.

The rearrangement uses TRBV28 and TRBJ1-4; TRBD1 agrees at 8 bases. This CDR3 is built from 15 residues. With 4 bases clipped from V and 4 bases from J, the junction kept 5 bases outside the gene matches. Germline V gives CDR1 MDHEN, CDR2 SYDVKM. This CDR3 reads CASSSSGGSNEKLFF. The CDR3 nucleotides read TGTGCCAGCAGTTCCTCAGGGGGCAGTAATGAAAAACTGTTTTTT.

The rearrangement uses TRBV18 and TRBJ1-1, with TRBD1 identical over 7 bases. The CDR3 contains 13 residues. Trimming took 10 bases from V and 0 from J; bases not matched to a gene: 5. Germline V lookup: CDR1 KGHSH, CDR2 LQKENI. CDR3: CATLGQMNTEAFF. CDR3 in DNA: TGTGCCACCCTGGGACAGATGAACACTGAAGCTTTCTTT.

The chain joins TRBV11-2 to TRBJ1-3; D might be TRBD1 (5 bases). V shed 2 bases and J shed 0 bases, with 8 bases lying between them. Germline V CDR1 and CDR2: SGHAT, FQNNGV. This CDR3 region has 15 residues. The DNA of the CDR3 is TGTGCCAGCAGCTTATGGACACCCTCTGGAAACACCATATATTTT. This translates into CASSLWTPSGNTIYF.

The rearrangement links TRBV11-2 to TRBJ1-2; D is perhaps TRBD1 (5 bases). The CDR3 consists of 14 residues. The germline V gene has CDR1 SGHAT and CDR2 FQNNGV. V was trimmed by 3 bases and J by 8 bases, leaving 16 bases between them. The CDR3 protein is CASSFSLEGRGYTF. The CDR3 bases are TGTGCCAGCAGCTTTTCTTTGGAGGGACGAGGCTACACCTTC.

This sequence joins TRBV4-1 and TRBJ2-2; weak D call: TRBD2 (7 bases). The V end was cut by 4 bases, the J end by 5 bases, with 14 bases between. The germline CDR1 and CDR2 sequences are MGHRA and YSYEKL. CDR3 length: 15 amino acids. CDR3 in DNA: TGCGCCAGCAGCCCCCCGGGGGGCTGGACCGGGGAGCTGTTTTTT. Its translation is CASSPPGGWTGELFF.

The chain employs TRBV29-1 and TRBJ2-1; D gene uncertain. Germline CDR1 is SQVTM and CDR2 is ANQGSEA. This CDR3 is built from 15 residues. The V gene lost 7 bases and the J gene lost 0 bases, with 16 bases spanning the gap. The CDR3 DNA reads as TGCAGCGCCGCGGTTGGTAGTTCCTCCTACAATGAGCAGTTCTTC. Translating it yields CSAAVGSSSYNEQFF.

The rearrangement uses TRBV27 and TRBJ1-3; 8 positions agree with TRBD1. CDR1 and CDR2 (germline): MNHEY, SMNVEV (reference sequence). V shed 6 bases, J shed 4 bases, and the junction held 2 bases outside the gene matches. The CDR3 spans 13 residues. CDR3 in amino acids: CASRRTGGNTIYF. The DNA for the CDR3 is TGTGCCAGCAGGCGGACAGGGGGAAACACCATATATTTT.

This chain connects TRBV28 to TRBJ1-5; D ambiguous. This CDR3 spans 14 amino acids. Germline CDR1 MDHEN, CDR2 SYDVKM. Trimming pared 1 base from V and 6 bases from J, leaving 10 bases between. The CDR3 sequence: CASSLLFESQPQHF. The CDR3, as DNA: TGTGCCAGCAGTTTATTATTTGAGAGTCAGCCCCAGCATTTT.

This clone is a singleton in its sample. The gene calls are TRBV28 and TRBJ1-2, with TRBD1 as a possible D gene (5 bases). The germline gives CDR1 MDHEN, CDR2 SYDVKM. This CDR3 is built from 16 residues. The germline V and J ends were trimmed by 2 bases and 2 bases, with 15 bases remaining between them. The CDR3 coding sequence is TGTGCCAGCAGTTTAAACTTGCAGGGAATGAACTATGGCTACACCTTC. Its translation is CASSLNLQGMNYGYTF.

The chain has TRBV7-9 and TRBJ2-7; tentative D call: TRBD1 (6 bases). V was trimmed by 2 bases and J by 5 bases, leaving 13 bases between them. The CDR3 length is 14 residues. Per germline, CDR1 SEHNR and CDR2 FQNEAQ (reference sequence). This CDR3 is CASSLSGVFNEQYF. DNA of the CDR3: TGTGCCAGCAGCTTATCAGGGGTTTTCAACGAGCAGTACTTC.

A few counts support this clone. This rearrangement joins TRBV7-6 to TRBJ2-3, with a possible D match to TRBD2 (6 bases). The CDR3 totals 14 residues. V lost 3 bases to trimming and J lost 3 bases, with 10 bases between them. Germline-derived CDR1 and CDR2 are SGHVS and FNYEAQ. Here the CDR3 DNA reads TGTGCCAGCAGCTTGGAGGGTGTTACAGATACGCAGTATTTT. It codes for CASSLEGVTDTQYF.

The chain recombines TRBV27 with TRBJ1-2; D is perhaps TRBD1 (5 bases). This CDR3 region has 18 residues. CDR1 and CDR2 from the germline V gene are MNHEY and SMNVEV (reference sequence). Trimming took 6 bases from V and 5 from J, leaving 28 bases between them. The CDR3 sequence: CASSPGGSATWALYGYTF. The CDR3 DNA reads TGTGCCAGCAGCCCCGGGGGATCCGCGACCTGGGCCCTATATGGCTACACCTTC.

This clone was seen a handful of times. This chain uses TRBV10-3 with TRBJ1-5; 7 bases map to TRBD1. The CDR3 loop spans 13 amino acids. The ends lost 5 bases at V and 4 bases at J; junction bases unmatched: 2. Per germline, CDR1 ENHRY and CDR2 SYGVKD. CDR3 in DNA: TGTGCCATCAGTCGGGACAGAAATCAGCCCCAGCATTTT. It translates to CAISRDRNQPQHF.

This clone was observed a few times. This chain joins TRBV5-1 and TRBJ1-1; D gene unclear. Trimming removed 0 bases at V and 2 bases at J, with 8 bases between. Germline V CDR1 and CDR2: SGHRS, YFSETQ. This CDR3 region has 14 residues. For the CDR3, the DNA is TGCGCCAGCAGCTTGGACCAGACAAACACTGAAGCTTTCTTT. This codes for CASSLDQTNTEAFF.

The chain recombines TRBV29-1 with TRBJ1-1; 7 positions match TRBD1. Germline V gene sequence: CDR1 SQVTM, CDR2 ANQGSEA. This CDR3 is built from 11 residues. The CDR3, as DNA: TGCAGTGGGACAGTATACACTGAAGCTTTCTTT. Translating it yields CSGTVYTEAFF. Variable domain in full (rest from reference TRBV29-1 and TRBJ1-1): SAVISQKPSRDICQRGTSLTIQCQVDSQVTMMFWYRQQPGQSLTLIATANQGSEATYESGFVIDKFPISRPNLTFSTLTVSNMSPEDSSIYLCSGTVYTEAFFGQGTRLTVV.

This chain connects TRBV19 to TRBJ2-1; D not resolved. The CDR3 runs to 13 residues. Between the trimmed V and J ends, which lost 4 bases and 0 bases, there was a span of 4 bases. The germline CDR1 and CDR2 sequences are LNHDA and SQIVND (reference sequence). The CDR3 nucleotides read TGTGCCAGTAGTAGGAGCTCCTACAATGAGCAGTTCTTC. Protein product: CASSRSSYNEQFF.

A few counts support this clone. The chain joins TRBV4-1 to TRBJ1-2, with 7 bases that match TRBD1. CDR3 length equals 16 residues. In germline, CDR1 is MGHRA, CDR2 YSYEKL. V shed 2 bases and J 8 bases; nucleotides not matched to a gene: 14. The CDR3 bases are TGCGCCAGCAGCCAACCTCGACAGGGAATGGGTTACGGCTACACCTTC. This encodes CASSQPRQGMGYGYTF.

This chain connects TRBV7-9 to TRBJ2-5, with D possibly matching TRBD2 (5 bases). V lost 8 bases, J lost 5 bases, and 15 bases lay in between. The CDR3 is 13 residues long. Per germline, CDR1 SEHNR and CDR2 FQNEAQ (reference sequence). DNA of the CDR3: TGTGCCAGCGCTACGGGGTTCGACGAGACCCAGTACTTC. Encoded protein: CASATGFDETQYF.

V and J are TRBV7-2 and TRBJ1-4; D is unclear. Germline V CDR1 and CDR2: SGHTA, FQGNSA. The V end was cut by 5 bases, the J end by 6 bases, with 16 bases between. CDR3 length: 15 residues. CDR3 nucleotide sequence: TGTGCCAGCAGCCCCCGTGCAGGTCTTGATGAAAAACTGTTTTTT. Its translation: CASSPRAGLDEKLFF. Using reference TRBV7-2 and TRBJ1-4 for the parts outside the CDR3, the full variable domain is GAGVSQSPSNKVTEKGKDVELRCDPISGHTALYWYRQSLGQGLEFLIYFQGNSAPDKSGLPSDRFSAERTGGSVSTLTIQRTQQEDSAVYLCASSPRAGLDEKLFFGSGTQLSVL.

The chain is built from TRBV5-1 and TRBJ1-6; 7 bases line up with TRBD1. Germline-derived CDR1 and CDR2 are SGHRS and YFSETQ. The trim removed 2 bases at V and 9 bases at J, leaving 5 bases unmatched. The CDR3 loop spans 14 amino acids. CDR3 region: CASSFEGAGSPLHF. CDR3 DNA: TGCGCCAGCAGCTTTGAGGGGGCGGGTTCACCCCTCCACTTT.

V usage is TRBV29-1 and J usage is TRBJ1-1; D gene uncertain. V was trimmed by 4 bases and J by 3 bases, leaving 9 bases between them. CDR1 is SQVTM and CDR2 is ANQGSEA in the germline V gene. The CDR3 is 12 residues long. In nucleotides, the CDR3 is TGCAGCGTTGCATTCAGGCACACTGAAGCTTTCTTT. Protein sequence: CSVAFRHTEAFF.

As DNA, the CDR3 is TGTGCCAGCAGTCAAGGGAGGAACACTGAAGCTTTCTTT. This codes for CASSQGRNTEAFF. The rearrangement joins TRBV6-5 to TRBJ1-1; D unresolved. In germline, CDR1 is MNHEY, CDR2 SVGAGI. V was clipped by 5 bases and J by 1 base, with 8 bases between them. The CDR3 spans 13 residues.

The chain recombines TRBV27 with TRBJ2-3, with a tentative D call TRBD2 (6 bases). In germline, CDR1 is MNHEY, CDR2 SMNVEV (reference sequence). Trimming cost V 5 bases and J 6 bases, with 21 bases left between them. The CDR3 consists of 16 residues. CDR3 sequence reads: CASSPRLVFASDTQYF. CDR3 sequence (DNA): TGTGCCAGCAGTCCGCGACTAGTTTTCGCGTCGGATACGCAGTATTTT.